What follows are 9 T cell receptor beta chains derived from one specimen sequenced in a study of T cell repertoires in cytomegalovirus infection (dated by TCRdb to the late 2010s). Sequencing was carried out with an Illumina HiSeq 1500. Using fastp trimming at Q25 and MiXCR clonotype assembly, TCRdb reanalyzed the public sequencing data and kept in-frame beta chains. Each CDR3 protein gets just one entry, which takes the most common genes and DNA from the rows behind it. This sample is represented by approximately 190,000 distinct CDR3 sequences; 8.5% to 10% of them were singletons. The ten most abundant clones make up 4.6% of the sample. The sequencing sample was made of PBMCs. These receptors all come from a human donor in good health (CMV status not recorded). Some clones in this sample may be carry-over from other donors' samples.

This clonotype was observed at least ten times. The chain carries TRBV7-2 and TRBJ2-7, with D tentatively TRBD1 (6 bases). The CDR3 contains 15 residues. Germline assignment: CDR1 SGHTA and CDR2 FQGNSA. Trimming took 2 bases from V and 1 from J, leaving 12 bases between them. CDR3 loop: CASSLSGHPSYEQYF. CDR3 in DNA: TGTGCCAGCAGCTTATCGGGACACCCATCCTACGAGCAGTACTTC.

This clonotype has a count of ten or more. V gene TRBV28 combines with J gene TRBJ2-1; 11 bases are shared with TRBD2. The CDR3 has 15 residues. Germline CDR1 is MDHEN and CDR2 is SYDVKM. The J segment lost 4 bases and the V segment lost 5 bases, leaving 4 bases of the junction unmatched. Written as DNA, the CDR3 is TGTGCCAGCAGTCCACTAGCGGGGGAATACAATGAGCAGTTCTTC. Its translation: CASSPLAGEYNEQFF.

The sample holds many counts of this clonotype. The rearrangement joins TRBV7-2 to TRBJ2-5, with no clear D. V lost 2 bases and J 5 bases, leaving 9 bases between the germline ends. This CDR3 has 13 residues. Germline CDR1 reads SGHTA; CDR2 reads FQGNSA. DNA of the CDR3: TGTGCCAGCAGCTTATTTCTGCCCGAGACCCAGTACTTC. Protein product: CASSLFLPETQYF.

This clonotype was seen ten or more times. This sequence joins TRBV7-2 and TRBJ1-3, with 7 bases identical to TRBD1. V lost 1 base to trimming and J lost 6 bases; unmatched junction nucleotides: 6. The CDR3 spans 15 residues. The germline gives CDR1 SGHTA, CDR2 FQGNSA. The CDR3 nucleotides read TGTGCCAGCAGCTTAGAAGCAGGGGGTTTAAACACCATATATTTT. Translation: CASSLEAGGLNTIYF.

This clonotype was found a few times. This chain links TRBV30 with TRBJ1-1; 8 bases fit TRBD1. From germline, CDR1 is GTSNPN and CDR2 SVGIG (reference sequence). The CDR3 contains 16 residues. Trimming took 0 bases from V and 4 from J; bases not matched to a gene: 10. Here the CDR3 DNA reads TGTGCCTGGAGTGTATGGGGGACAGGCGCCGTCACTGAAGCTTTCTTT. Translating gives CAWSVWGTGAVTEAFF.

The V gene is TRBV19, the J gene TRBJ1-1, with TRBD1 as a possible D gene (5 bases). V was pared by 1 base and J by 1 base, with 7 bases between. There are 14 residues in the CDR3. Germline V gives CDR1 LNHDA, CDR2 SQIVND (reference sequence). CDR3 coding DNA: TGTGCCAGTAGTATAGGACAGCAGAACACTGAAGCTTTCTTT. As protein: CASSIGQQNTEAFF.

This clonotype was detected many times. The genes are TRBV12-3 or TRBV12-4 and TRBJ1-5; 11 positions agree with TRBD1. The CDR3 is made up of 17 amino acids. V was pared by 6 bases and J by 2 bases, with 9 bases of the junction left unmatched. The CDR3 protein is CASRGGTGGLGNQPQHF. The CDR3 DNA sequence: TGTGCCAGCAGGGGCGGGACAGGGGGTTTGGGCAATCAGCCCCAGCATTTT.

The V and J genes are TRBV5-1 and TRBJ1-4; 7 bases are a match to TRBD1. V dropped 6 bases and J dropped 2; count of bases not matched to a gene: 4. The CDR3 spans 14 residues. CDR1 is SGHRS, CDR2 YFSETQ, per germline. The CDR3 here is CASMQGGTNEKLFF. The CDR3 nucleotides are TGCGCCAGCATGCAGGGGGGTACTAATGAAAAACTGTTTTTT.

This clonotype has only a few counts. The chain is built from TRBV9 and TRBJ1-2, with D perhaps matching TRBD1 (5 bases). Germline assignment: CDR1 SGDLS and CDR2 YYNGEE. With 0 bases removed from V and 4 bases from J, the gap between germline ends came to 16 bases. The CDR3 spans 16 residues. The CDR3 region has the DNA TGTGCCAGCAGCGTAGGGGCCAAGACGGGACTCTATGGCTACACCTTC. It codes for CASSVGAKTGLYGYTF.